These T cell receptor beta chains were read from a single sample in a study of chemoradiotherapy in HPV16-positive cancers. TCRdb keeps only in-frame clones here, not all; method: immunoSEQ multiplex PCR. The repertoire holds about 6,400 clones, with around 70% as singletons. This material consisted of tumor tissue, taken from a patient who underwent chemoradiotherapy. These receptors all stem from a human donor with HPV-associated anogenital cancer. The CDR3 runs from the conserved cysteine through the conserved F or W. The order of the fields is D gene, V gene, clone size, J gene, CDR3 DNA, CDR3 protein. D genes are given only for firm matches. Clone size is not always given. Where it is, it says once, few, many or a class for expanded clones.

d_call: .; v_call: TRBV27; clone_size: .; j_call: TRBJ2-6; cdr3_nt: TGTGCCAGCAGTTTAGCGGGGGCCAACGTCCTGACTTTC; cdr3_aa: CASSLAGANVLTF
d_call: .; v_call: TRBV29-1; clone_size: once; j_call: TRBJ2-2; cdr3_nt: TGCAGCGCCAACGACGGGAACACCGGGGAGCTGTTTTTT; cdr3_aa: CSANDGNTGELFF
d_call: .; v_call: TRBV5-1; clone_size: .; j_call: TRBJ1-1; cdr3_nt: TGCGCCAGCAGCCTCTCAGGGTACGGCACTGAAGCTTTCTTT; cdr3_aa: CASSLSGYGTEAFF
d_call: .; v_call: TRBV30; clone_size: once; j_call: TRBJ2-1; cdr3_nt: TGTGCCTGGAGTTCAGTTGCCGAGCAGTTCTTC; cdr3_aa: CAWSSVAEQFF
d_call: .; v_call: TRBV7-9; clone_size: .; j_call: TRBJ1-1; cdr3_nt: TGTGCCAGCAGCTTATCATCGAACACTGAAGCTTTCTTT; cdr3_aa: CASSLSSNTEAFF
d_call: .; v_call: TRBV5-1; clone_size: few; j_call: TRBJ1-1; cdr3_nt: TGCGCCAGCCGGATCGACAACATGAACACTGAAGCTTTCTTT; cdr3_aa: CASRIDNMNTEAFF
d_call: .; v_call: TRBV30; clone_size: .; j_call: TRBJ1-2; cdr3_nt: TGTGCCTGGAGTAACGGGTTGCTGTCAGGGGTGTATGGCTACACCTTC; cdr3_aa: CAWSNGLLSGVYGYTF
d_call: .; v_call: TRBV27; clone_size: .; j_call: TRBJ2-7; cdr3_nt: TGTGCCAGCAGTTCCTCGGACTGGACCTACGAGCAGTACTTC; cdr3_aa: CASSSSDWTYEQYF
d_call: .; v_call: TRBV11-2; clone_size: medium-sized; j_call: TRBJ1-4; cdr3_nt: TGTGCCAGCAGCCCTAGCGGGCCCAGTGAAAAACTGTTTTTT; cdr3_aa: CASSPSGPSEKLFF
d_call: .; v_call: TRBV27; clone_size: .; j_call: TRBJ1-1; cdr3_nt: TGTGCCAGCACCTTAAGTGGGGGGGGTACTGAAGCTTTCTTT; cdr3_aa: CASTLSGGGTEAFF
d_call: .; v_call: TRBV7-2; clone_size: .; j_call: TRBJ2-1; cdr3_nt: TGTGCCAGCAGCCGTTATCTTGAGCAGTTCTTC; cdr3_aa: CASSRYLEQFF
d_call: TRBD1; v_call: TRBV10-1; clone_size: .; j_call: TRBJ2-7; cdr3_nt: TGCGCCAGCAGTAACAGGGGGTCTGGGGAGCAGTACTTC; cdr3_aa: CASSNRGSGEQYF
d_call: .; v_call: TRBV30; clone_size: .; j_call: TRBJ1-1; cdr3_nt: TGTGCCTGGAGTCCTCCCTACTACGGTTCGGGGTTCGCTTTCTTT; cdr3_aa: CAWSPPYYGSGFAFF
d_call: .; v_call: TRBV30; clone_size: .; j_call: TRBJ2-2; cdr3_nt: TGTGCCTGGACCCGCGAGGGGCGGTCGGTCACCGGGGAGCTGTTTTTT; cdr3_aa: CAWTREGRSVTGELFF
d_call: TRBD2; v_call: TRBV9; clone_size: few; j_call: TRBJ2-7; cdr3_nt: TGTGCCAGCAGCAGGACTAGCGGGAGTTTTAGTTCGTACGAGCAGTACTTC; cdr3_aa: CASSRTSGSFSSYEQYF
d_call: .; v_call: TRBV30; clone_size: .; j_call: TRBJ2-6; cdr3_nt: TGTGCCTGCAGGGTCTCTGGGGCCAACGTCCTGACTTTC; cdr3_aa: CACRVSGANVLTF
d_call: .; v_call: TRBV5-6; clone_size: .; j_call: TRBJ2-5; cdr3_nt: TGTGCCAGCAACCCTCGGTACCGCCCCCAAGAGACCCAGTACTTC; cdr3_aa: CASNPRYRPQETQYF
d_call: TRBD1; v_call: TRBV29-1; clone_size: .; j_call: TRBJ1-4; cdr3_nt: TGCAGCGCCTTGACAGGGGTGGGGGAAAAACTGTTTTTT; cdr3_aa: CSALTGVGEKLFF
d_call: TRBD2; v_call: TRBV5-4; clone_size: few; j_call: TRBJ2-7; cdr3_nt: TGTGCCAGCAGCTTGGGCGGGGGGGCCCCCAAGGAGCAGTACTTC; cdr3_aa: CASSLGGGAPKEQYF
d_call: .; v_call: TRBV29-1; clone_size: .; j_call: TRBJ2-5; cdr3_nt: TGCAGCGTTGTTGACGGACCGGAGACCCAGTACTTC; cdr3_aa: CSVVDGPETQYF
d_call: TRBD1; v_call: TRBV27; clone_size: .; j_call: TRBJ1-2; cdr3_nt: TGTGCCAGCAGATTTGGGACAGGGGGCTATGGCTACACCTTC; cdr3_aa: CASRFGTGGYGYTF
d_call: .; v_call: TRBV6-1; clone_size: .; j_call: TRBJ2-7; cdr3_nt: TGTGCCAGCAGCCGGGGGACGGAGTACGAGCAGTACTTC; cdr3_aa: CASSRGTEYEQYF
d_call: TRBD1; v_call: TRBV6-1; clone_size: .; j_call: TRBJ2-2; cdr3_nt: TGTGCCAGCAGTGAGGGAACAGGGGACACCGGGGAGCTGTTTTTT; cdr3_aa: CASSEGTGDTGELFF
d_call: .; v_call: TRBV25-1; clone_size: .; j_call: TRBJ2-7; cdr3_nt: TGTGCCAGCAGACAGGGAACGTACGAGCAGTACTTC; cdr3_aa: CASRQGTYEQYF
d_call: TRBD2; v_call: TRBV7-2; clone_size: .; j_call: TRBJ2-7; cdr3_nt: TGTGCCAGCAGCTTAGCTGGCGGGAGCTCCTACGAGCAGTACTTC; cdr3_aa: CASSLAGGSSYEQYF
d_call: .; v_call: TRBV28; clone_size: .; j_call: TRBJ2-7; cdr3_nt: TGTGCCAGCAGTTTACTTACAGGGCTCTACGAGCAGTACTTC; cdr3_aa: CASSLLTGLYEQYF
d_call: .; v_call: TRBV30; clone_size: few; j_call: TRBJ2-7; cdr3_nt: TGTGCCTGGAGCGCCCAGTTTCGGGGGAAGTACTTC; cdr3_aa: CAWSAQFRGKYF
d_call: TRBD2; v_call: TRBV7-9; clone_size: .; j_call: TRBJ2-3; cdr3_nt: TGTGCCAGCAGCTTTCATTCTAGCGGGGGGGCCGATACGCAGTATTTT; cdr3_aa: CASSFHSSGGADTQYF
d_call: .; v_call: TRBV7-9; clone_size: .; j_call: TRBJ2-3; cdr3_nt: TGTGCCAGCAGCTCACTCGGGAATACGCAGTATTTT; cdr3_aa: CASSSLGNTQYF
d_call: .; v_call: TRBV10-3; clone_size: .; j_call: TRBJ2-3; cdr3_nt: TGTGCCATCACGCCGGACGCCACAGATACGCAGTATTTT; cdr3_aa: CAITPDATDTQYF
d_call: .; v_call: TRBV25-1; clone_size: .; j_call: TRBJ1-2; cdr3_nt: TGTGCCAGCAGTGCATCAGGGGTTAGCTATGGCTACACCTTC; cdr3_aa: CASSASGVSYGYTF
d_call: .; v_call: TRBV11-2; clone_size: .; j_call: TRBJ2-7; cdr3_nt: TGTGCCAGCAGCTTAGACCGCTACGAGCAGTACTTC; cdr3_aa: CASSLDRYEQYF
d_call: TRBD2; v_call: TRBV18; clone_size: .; j_call: TRBJ2-5; cdr3_nt: TGTGCCAGCTCACCACCGGCTAGCGGGGTGGACGGGGAGACCCAGTACTTC; cdr3_aa: CASSPPASGVDGETQYF
d_call: TRBD2; v_call: TRBV5-1; clone_size: .; j_call: TRBJ2-6; cdr3_nt: TGCGCCAGCAGCACCCGGACTAGCGGGATGGCTGGGGCCAACGTCCTGACTTTC; cdr3_aa: CASSTRTSGMAGANVLTF
d_call: TRBD1; v_call: TRBV19; clone_size: .; j_call: TRBJ2-7; cdr3_nt: TGTGCCAGTAGTTCTTTACAGGGGCGAGACGAGCAGTACTTC; cdr3_aa: CASSSLQGRDEQYF
d_call: .; v_call: TRBV12-5; clone_size: few; j_call: TRBJ2-7; cdr3_nt: TGTGCTAGTGGCCCCACCTACGAGCAGTACTTC; cdr3_aa: CASGPTYEQYF
d_call: .; v_call: TRBV10-3; clone_size: .; j_call: TRBJ2-2; cdr3_nt: TGTGCCATCAGGCCCGATCTGAACAGGAACACCGGGGAGCTGTTTTTT; cdr3_aa: CAIRPDLNRNTGELFF
d_call: .; v_call: TRBV5-8; clone_size: .; j_call: TRBJ2-3; cdr3_nt: TGTGCCAGCAGCAGTGGGACCCGTCGCCGCGGCACAGATACGCAGTATTTT; cdr3_aa: CASSSGTRRRGTDTQYF
d_call: TRBD2; v_call: TRBV19; clone_size: medium-sized; j_call: TRBJ2-7; cdr3_nt: TGTGCCAGTAGTAGACTAGCGGGACGGGAGCAGTACTTC; cdr3_aa: CASSRLAGREQYF
d_call: TRBD2; v_call: TRBV30; clone_size: .; j_call: TRBJ2-1; cdr3_nt: TGTGCCTGGGATAAAACCGGGACTACCTACAATGAGCAGTTCTTC; cdr3_aa: CAWDKTGTTYNEQFF
d_call: TRBD2; v_call: TRBV27; clone_size: .; j_call: TRBJ2-5; cdr3_nt: TGTGCCAGCAGTCCCTGGAGGGCGGGAGTGGTCACCCAGTACTTC; cdr3_aa: CASSPWRAGVVTQYF
d_call: TRBD2; v_call: TRBV30; clone_size: few; j_call: TRBJ2-1; cdr3_nt: TGTGCCTGGATGACTAGCGGTCGAGCTTACTACAATGAGCAGTTCTTC; cdr3_aa: CAWMTSGRAYYNEQFF
d_call: TRBD1; v_call: TRBV6-1; clone_size: .; j_call: TRBJ2-7; cdr3_nt: TGTGCCAGCAGTGGCGTACCGGACAGGGCGTACTACGAGCAGTACTTC; cdr3_aa: CASSGVPDRAYYEQYF
d_call: .; v_call: TRBV19; clone_size: .; j_call: TRBJ1-2; cdr3_nt: TGTGCCAGTAGTATACTCGGGCAGGGCGGCTACACCTTC; cdr3_aa: CASSILGQGGYTF
d_call: TRBD2; v_call: TRBV4-1; clone_size: .; j_call: TRBJ2-1; cdr3_nt: TGCGCCAGCAGCCAAAGCTCCACTAGCGGGAGCTCCTACAATGAGCAGTTCTTC; cdr3_aa: CASSQSSTSGSSYNEQFF